This T cell receptor (beta chain) was profiled in a study of blood T cell repertoires in COVID-19 (dated by TCRdb to the early 2020s). As for the study more broadly: The collaborator samples originated in the United States, Italy and Spain and spanned the acute and convalescent phases of COVID-19. A de-identified subject ID, COVID-19 status, age in years and sex were almost always included in the sample metadata. Where available, HLA class I and class II types were obtained from metadata supplied by the sample provider rather than from assay-based typing. Subjects who had been exposed to COVID-19, were actively infected with it, or had recovered from it provided the deeply sampled blood TCRbeta repertoires that made up the dataset. A freely available public database, intended as a resource for researchers studying the immune response to SARS-CoV-2, is where the repertoires were released. The samples were drawn from the first 160 participants of the ongoing ImmuneRACE study and from 1,254 subjects provided by 6 global collaborators. The prospective study material was composed of cDNA or gDNA derived from T cells, B-cell-depleted T cells, or PBMCs.

Remarks on this clone: There is no known antigen for this receptor. No per-base quality is available; no much larger clone lies one base away.

Enrolling through a virtual design, the prospective study's participants ranged in age from roughly 18 to 95 years and lived across some 22 United States geographic areas. To assign participants to cohorts, the prospective study relied on clinical history that participants themselves reported in a screening survey and a study questionnaire. For ImmuneRACE Cohort 3, a participant was defined as recovered based on two consecutive negative NP/OP PCR tests, clearance by a healthcare professional, or resolution of symptoms. Each participant in the prospective study had whole blood, serum and a nasopharyngeal or oropharyngeal swab collected by mobile phlebotomists. Prospective study participants could optionally give additional blood draws and questionnaires over an approximately two-month period. Before DNA extraction, prospective study blood samples were shipped either frozen or at room temperature.

General conclusions and limits of the study: The amount of clinical and demographic metadata varied by source and participant and was provided uncurated.

TCRbeta CDR3 regions were amplified from genomic DNA using the immunoSEQ Assay, a bias-controlled multiplex PCR. The source study handled its data this way. Within the assay, amplification of reference gene primers was used to estimate how many nucleated cells each sample contained. To quantify the absolute abundance of each unique TCRbeta CDR3 rearrangement, sequence reads were collapsed and filtered. For each sample, productive Simpson clonality was calculated by taking the square root of Simpson's diversity index across productive rearrangements. Not all clones reach the TCRdb copy of this immuneACCESS table, which keeps in-frame sequences only. Checked studies attribute under half of the gap to unresolved V genes and leave the rest unexplained. V and J calls and clone size are given by that table; D and trimming were obtained from the DNA. The sample contains around 370,000 clones, around 89% of them found a single time. The ten top clones hold 0.9% to 1.5% of the sample.

The CDR3 has 16 amino acids, counting the end cysteine and phenylalanine. This entry keeps only the CDR3 DNA: 48 bases, framed from base 1. The germline ends are 7 bases apart after V is trimmed by 1 base and J by 0 bases. From a lookup of the germline V gene (reference sequence), CDR1 and CDR2 are LNHDA and SQIVND. The V and J segments used are TRBV19 and TRBJ2-6; the D gene is not confidently resolved. The sequence was obtained from a woman aged 18-30 years who had recovered from COVID-19. Sequenced input: PBMCs or T cells enriched from blood (not recorded which). Here is the DNA: TGTGCCAGTAGTATAGTGCCCAGCTCTGGGGCCAACGTCCTGACTTTC. It translates to CASSIVPSSGANVLTF. Joined to the reference TRBV19 and TRBJ2-6 proteins, this CDR3 gives the full variable domain: DGGITQSPKYLFRKEGQNVTLSCEQNLNHDAMYWYRQDPGQGLRLIYYSQIVNDFQKGDIAEGYSVSREKKESFPLTVTSAQKNPTAFYLCASSIVPSSGANVLTFGAGSRLTVL.